The present T cell receptor beta chain was sequenced within a study of T cells in Graves' hyperthyroidism and ophthalmopathy. There were TCR beta CDR3 regions amplified from RNA transcripts. With the HTBI primer set, the TCR CDR3 went through a first round of RT-PCR. TCRdb re-derived calls from the multiplex PCR reads in MiXCR, one entry per CDR3 protein. There are 500,000 to 600,000 distinct CDR3 sequences in the sample; approximately 15% occur only once, and about 18% lies in the top ten. The receptor was isolated from a young woman with Graves' hyperthyroidism. Material: blood.

The CDR3 protein is CASSLKGGGMRSNQPQHF. The CDR3 region has the DNA TGTGCCAGCAGTTTAAAGGGGGGCGGAATGAGAAGCAATCAGCCCCAGCATTTT. The chain employs TRBV12-3 or TRBV12-4 and TRBJ1-5; D might be TRBD1 (6 bases). Trimming cost V 2 bases and J 1 base, with 18 bases left between them. This CDR3 spans 18 amino acids.